This entry features one TCR beta chain sequence. Its antigen is not identified. The junction had 10 bases not matched to a gene; V was cut back by 8 bases and J by 5 bases. CDR1 is SEHNR, CDR2 FQNEAQ, per germline (reference sequence). The CDR3 covers 15 residues. The data originate from a study of cytomegalovirus exposure and HLA in healthy donors. Study-wide points: Accurate HLA-A and HLA-B prediction from TCR beta sequences was reported for most subjects.

PCR was performed using 60 Vbeta and 13 Jbeta primers. The protocol was immunoSEQ multiplex PCR, while the TCRdb copy is restricted to in-frame clones and leaves out a portion. The table records some 160,000 clones, more than 65% of them present only once. The chain has TRBV7-9 and TRBJ2-5, with 11 nucleotides matching TRBD2. Material: PBMCs. This sequence originates from a woman aged 25 to 39 in good health and CMV-seronegative. The CDR3 DNA reads TGTGCCAGCGCGAGTAGCGGGAGGGCCGGGGAGACCCAGTACTTC. This encodes CASASSGRAGETQYF.